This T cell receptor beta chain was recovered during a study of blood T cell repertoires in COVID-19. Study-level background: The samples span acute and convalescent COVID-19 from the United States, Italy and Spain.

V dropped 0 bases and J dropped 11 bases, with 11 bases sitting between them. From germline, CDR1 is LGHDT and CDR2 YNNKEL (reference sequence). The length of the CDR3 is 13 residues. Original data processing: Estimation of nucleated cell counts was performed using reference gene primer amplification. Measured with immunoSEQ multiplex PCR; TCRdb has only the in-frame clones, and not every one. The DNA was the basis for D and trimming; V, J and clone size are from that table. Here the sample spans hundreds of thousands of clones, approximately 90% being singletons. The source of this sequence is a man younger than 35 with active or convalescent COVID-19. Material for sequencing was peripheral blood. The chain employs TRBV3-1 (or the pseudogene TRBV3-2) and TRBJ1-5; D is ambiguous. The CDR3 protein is CASSQELGGTQHF. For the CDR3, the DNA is TGTGCCAGCAGCCAAGAGTTGGGAGGGACCCAGCATTTT.